A single T cell receptor beta chain is shown here with its context. The antigen remains undetermined. One base away lies a much larger clone, so this may be a sequencing read error. Naive CD8 T cells were picked out by sorting for CD8+CD4-CCR7+CD45RA+. The use of previously described methods and listed TCR primers produced the bulk TCR libraries. One entry per CDR3 protein, called by TCRdb with MiXCR from the PCR reads. The table has about 65,000 distinct CDR3 sequences, around 17% seen once. This entry belongs to a study of molecular identifiers for immune sequencing clone quantification. Study results and limitations: Clones above 20 RNA copies contained over 98% of effector molecules but under 1% of naive ones.

The CDR3 loop spans 15 amino acids. Germline CDR1 and CDR2: LNHDA and SQIVND (reference sequence). The chain combines TRBV19 with TRBJ2-1, with 8 bases that match TRBD2. This sequence originates from a human donor in good health. Some libraries in this study had Jurkat cell RNA spiked in. Specimen: naive CD8+ T cells from blood, with Jurkat cell RNA spiked in. Subset indicated: FACS-sorted CD8+CD4-CCR7+CD45RA+ naive T cells. The DNA for the CDR3 is TGTGCCAGTAGTATAGAGCTAGCGGGCGACAATGGGCAGTTCTTC. Translating it yields CASSIELAGDNGQFF.